This entry lists 32 T cell receptor beta chains sequenced from one sample in a study of regulatory T cells in long-lasting Graves disease. iRepertoire HTBI primers and Arm-PCR of CDR3 regions built TCR beta libraries. From the multiplex PCR reads, TCRdb called clonotypes with MiXCR, one entry per CDR3 protein. Of roughly 450,000 distinct CDR3 sequences listed, 20% to 30% are singletons. Regarding time point: persistent/refractory GD, antithyroid drugs over 5 years with positive TRAb. PBMCs provided the RNA from which the TCR library was made. The sample here was peripheral blood mononuclear cells (PBMCs), taken when the disease was refractory, from a patient treated with antithyroid drugs. The origin of the receptors is a female donor with Graves disease.

This clonotype was found a few times. The V call is TRBV7-2, the J call TRBJ2-1, with D perhaps matching TRBD1 (6 bases). V gave up 2 bases and J gave up 8 bases, with 16 bases separating them. Germline V gives CDR1 SGHTA, CDR2 FQGNSA. The CDR3 loop spans 15 amino acids. The CDR3, as DNA: TGTGCCAGCAGCTTACTGGGCAGGGGCGAGGATGAGCAGTTCTTC. Protein: CASSLLGRGEDEQFF. The full variable domain, rest sourced from reference TRBV7-2 and TRBJ2-1, is GAGVSQSPSNKVTEKGKDVELRCDPISGHTALYWYRQSLGQGLEFLIYFQGNSAPDKSGLPSDRFSAERTGGSVSTLTIQRTQQEDSAVYLCASSLLGRGEDEQFFGPGTRLTVL.

V and J are TRBV19 and TRBJ2-6, with 10 nucleotides matching TRBD1. After removal of 5 bases from V and 2 bases from J, the junction contained 3 bases not matched to a gene. The CDR3 has 16 residues. CDR1 and CDR2 (germline): LNHDA, SQIVND (reference sequence). The CDR3 DNA sequence: TGTGCCAGTAGTGGGACAGGGGAACCTGGGGCCAACGTCCTGACTTTC. Translated: CASSGTGEPGANVLTF.

This clonotype has more than one count but fewer than ten. V gene TRBV20-1 combines with J gene TRBJ2-6, with D hard to call. Trimming stripped 3 bases from V and 2 bases from J, with 5 bases between. The CDR3 loop spans 13 amino acids. Germline V gene sequence: CDR1 DFQATT, CDR2 SNEGSKA (reference sequence). DNA of the CDR3: TGCAGTGCTAGGAAGGCTGGGGCCAACGTCCTGACTTTC. Translating gives CSARKAGANVLTF.

This clonotype was seen ten or more times. V gene TRBV6-2 or TRBV6-3 combines with J gene TRBJ2-2; D remains ambiguous. The CDR3 covers 14 residues. Looked up from germline, CDR1 is MNHEY and CDR2 is SVGEGT. Trimming shortened V by 2 bases and J by 2 bases, and 6 bases separated the two germline ends. The CDR3 sequence: CASSYKRNTGELFF. CDR3 DNA: TGTGCCAGCAGTTACAAACGTAACACCGGGGAGCTGTTTTTT.

This sequence joins TRBV30 and TRBJ2-7; D might be TRBD2 (7 bases). With 2 bases removed from V and 3 bases from J, the gap between germline ends came to 23 bases. In germline, CDR1 is GTSNPN, CDR2 SVGIG (reference sequence). The CDR3 totals 17 residues. The CDR3 DNA follows: TGTGCCTGGAGTTCCAGAAGTAGGGGAGGGGGGGACTACGAGCAGTACTTC. Its translation: CAWSSRSRGGGDYEQYF.

This clonotype was observed a few times. A read error may account for a junction end that differs from germline. The chain links TRBV7-2 to TRBJ2-5; 11 nucleotides agree with TRBD1. CDR3 length: 14 amino acids. The germline V gene has CDR1 SGHTA and CDR2 FQGNSA. As DNA, the CDR3 is TGTGCCAGCAGCTCGGGACAGGGGGGGGAGAGCCAGTACTTC. This encodes CASSSGQGGESQYF. The variable domain in full, completed from reference TRBV7-2 and TRBJ2-5, reads GAGVSQSPSNKVTEKGKDVELRCDPISGHTALYWYRQSLGQGLEFLIYFQGNSAPDKSGLPSDRFSAERTGGSVSTLTIQRTQQEDSAVYLCASSSGQGGESQYFGPGTRLLVL.

In this sample, this clonotype turned up a few times. V usage is TRBV18 and J usage is TRBJ2-4, with D maybe TRBD1 (6 bases). The V end lost 3 bases, the J end lost 8 bases, and 11 bases lay between the germline ends. Germline V gives CDR1 KGHSH, CDR2 LQKENI. The CDR3 length is 13 residues. This CDR3 reads CASSPGQFDIQYF. The DNA for the CDR3 is TGTGCCAGCTCACCCGGACAGTTTGACATTCAGTACTTC. The full variable domain, in which reference TRBV18 and TRBJ2-4 provide the parts outside the CDR3, is NAGVMQNPRHLVRRRGQEARLRCSPMKGHSHVYWYRQLPEEGLKFMVYLQKENIIDESGMPKERFSAEFPKEGPSILRIQQVVRGDSAAYFCASSPGQFDIQYFGAGTRLSVL.

The chain recombines TRBV5-1 with TRBJ2-1; perhaps D is TRBD1 or TRBD2 (6 bases each). This CDR3 spans 16 amino acids. The germline gives CDR1 SGHRS, CDR2 YFSETQ. V gave up 1 base and J gave up 6 bases, with 17 bases separating them. The CDR3 DNA sequence: TGCGCCAGCAGCTTGCCACAACCGGGGGACATCAATGAGCAGTTCTTC. It specifies CASSLPQPGDINEQFF. Full variable domain (rest looked up from reference TRBV5-1 and TRBJ2-1): KAGVTQTPRYLIKTRGQQVTLSCSPISGHRSVSWYQQTPGQGLQFLFEYFSETQRNKGNFPGRFSGRQFSNSRSEMNVSTLELGDSALYLCASSLPQPGDINEQFFGPGTRLTVL.

The gene calls are TRBV7-9 and TRBJ2-5; 9 bases are shared with TRBD2. CDR3 size: 16 residues. Germline V lookup: CDR1 SEHNR, CDR2 FQNEAQ (reference sequence). V lost 4 bases, J lost 4 bases, and 10 bases stayed unmatched. The DNA of the CDR3 is TGTGCCAGCAGCTCGACTAGCGGTCTACTGGGAGAGACCCAGTACTTC. It encodes CASSSTSGLLGETQYF.

This clonotype was seen repeatedly, ten times or more. The chain joins TRBV7-8 to TRBJ2-7; D is ambiguous. CDR3 size: 14 residues. Germline V gene sequence: CDR1 SGHVS, CDR2 FQNEAQ. Between the trimmed V and J ends, which lost 5 bases and 6 bases, there was a span of 17 bases. Here the CDR3 reads CASSPRSVISEQYF. The DNA of the CDR3 is TGTGCCAGCAGCCCCCGTTCCGTCATCAGCGAGCAGTACTTC.

In this sample, this clonotype turned up a few times. This chain joins TRBV24-1 and TRBJ2-5; 8 nucleotides agree with TRBD1. J was trimmed by 5 bases and V by 4 bases; bases with no gene match: 8. This CDR3 comprises 15 residues. Germline loops: CDR1 KGHDR, CDR2 SFDVKD. The DNA of the CDR3 is TGTGCCACCAGTGACGGGGGACAGGTCGGTGAGACCCAGTACTTC. The encoded protein is CATSDGGQVGETQYF.

Remarks on this clonotype: A much larger clone differs by one base, so this may be a read error. The rearrangement links TRBV10-3 to TRBJ2-5; perhaps TRBD2 as D (5 bases). V gave up 6 bases and J gave up 5 bases, with 7 bases separating them. The CDR3 covers 11 residues. CDR1 and CDR2 from the germline V gene are ENHRY and SYGVKD. CDR3 nucleotide sequence: TGTGCCATCAGCCCGGGGGAGACCCAGTACTTC. This translates into CAISPGETQYF.

The chain links TRBV20-1 to TRBJ2-1, with D perhaps being TRBD1 or TRBD2 (5 bases each). Between the trimmed V and J ends, which lost 1 base and 2 bases, there was a span of 6 bases. Germline CDR1 reads DFQATT; CDR2 reads SNEGSKA (reference sequence). The CDR3 contains 13 residues. DNA of the CDR3: TGCAGTGCTAGAGGAGGGGCCTACAATGAGCAGTTCTTC. It is translated as CSARGGAYNEQFF.

At least ten counts were recorded for this clonotype. The chain links TRBV20-1 to TRBJ2-7; possibly TRBD1 for D (5 bases). The germline gives CDR1 DFQATT, CDR2 SNEGSKA (reference sequence). CDR3 length: 13 residues. V shed 2 bases and J shed 2 bases, with 10 bases lying between them. As DNA, the CDR3 is TGCAGTGCTAGAAGGACAAACGCCTACGAGCAGTACTTC. Translating gives CSARRTNAYEQYF.

V gene TRBV2 combines with J gene TRBJ1-3; D not certain. The CDR3 loop spans 15 amino acids. The germline CDR1 and CDR2 sequences are SNHLY and FYNNEI. Trimming shortened V by 2 bases and J by 0 bases, and 8 bases separated the two germline ends. In DNA form, the CDR3 reads TGTGCCAGCAGTGAAAGACACCGCTCTGGAAACACCATATATTTT. Protein product: CASSERHRSGNTIYF.

Details on this clonotype: This may come from a read error, since a much larger clone is one base off. The chain uses TRBV9 and TRBJ2-7, with TRBD1 as a possible D gene (6 bases). Germline V CDR1 and CDR2: SGDLS, YYNGEE. This CDR3 spans 14 amino acids. CDR3 loop: CAGSEGVGWDEQYF. CDR3 DNA sequence: TGTGCCGGCAGCGAGGGGGTCGGTTGGGACGAGCAGTACTTC.

As regards this clonotype: This may be a read error, as it is one base from a much larger clone. V and J are TRBV28 and TRBJ1-2; D is perhaps TRBD1 (5 bases). Germline V gene sequence: CDR1 MDHEN, CDR2 SYDVKM. Trimming removed 7 bases from V and 8 bases from J, with 14 bases in between. The CDR3 runs 12 residues. CDR3 coding DNA: TGTGCCAGCAACCCTGGGACTGCCGGCTACACCTTC. Translated, it gives CASNPGTAGYTF.

In this sample, this clonotype turned up many times. The chain joins TRBV11-2 to TRBJ2-2; 9 nucleotides agree with TRBD2. The CDR3 has 16 residues. V was clipped by 1 base and J by 2 bases; unmatched bases: 2. Per the germline V gene, CDR1 is SGHAT and CDR2 is FQNNGV. The CDR3 sequence is CASSLVAGVNTGELFF. Here the CDR3 DNA reads TGTGCCAGCAGCTTAGTAGCGGGAGTAAACACCGGGGAGCTGTTTTTT.

CDR3 nucleotide sequence: TGTGCCAGCAGTTATCTGCTTTTGCGTGCGGAAAAACTGTTTTTT. Translation: CASSYLLLRAEKLFF. The chain is built from TRBV6-5 and TRBJ1-4; D is uncertain. The germline CDR1 and CDR2 sequences are MNHEY and SVGAGI. Trimming shortened V by 3 bases and J by 8 bases, and 16 bases separated the two germline ends. This CDR3 is built from 15 residues.

Only a few counts were recorded for this clonotype. This sequence joins TRBV5-1 and TRBJ2-7, with D possibly TRBD1 on 6 matching bases. V shed 4 bases and J shed 1 base, with 12 bases lying between them. The CDR3 spans 14 residues. Germline-derived CDR1 and CDR2 are SGHRS and YFSETQ. This CDR3 is CASSQDSLSYEQYF. In nucleotides, the CDR3 is TGCGCCAGCAGCCAGGACAGTCTGTCCTACGAGCAGTACTTC. Looking up the rest from reference TRBV5-1 and TRBJ2-7 gives the full variable domain: KAGVTQTPRYLIKTRGQQVTLSCSPISGHRSVSWYQQTPGQGLQFLFEYFSETQRNKGNFPGRFSGRQFSNSRSEMNVSTLELGDSALYLCASSQDSLSYEQYFGPGTRLTVT.

This clonotype was picked up many times. The chain is built from TRBV2 and TRBJ1-5, with TRBD1 as a possible D gene (6 bases). Germline CDR1 reads SNHLY; CDR2 reads FYNNEI. Deletions cut 5 bases from V and 8 bases from J, with 19 bases between. There are 15 residues in the CDR3. The CDR3 DNA sequence: TGTGCCAGCAGTCAACAGAGGGGGGGCGCGGAGCCCCAGCATTTT. Translation gives CASSQQRGGAEPQHF.

The chain joins TRBV6-5 to TRBJ1-5; maybe TRBD1 (6 bases). Germline V gene lookup returns CDR1 MNHEY and CDR2 SVGAGI. This CDR3 has 16 amino acids. The V end was cut by 4 bases, the J end by 7 bases, with 20 bases between. The DNA of the CDR3 is TGTGCCAGCAGTTCCCAACCAGGGACATGGGAACAGCCCCAGCATTTT. This codes for CASSSQPGTWEQPQHF.

Notes on this clonotype: Just one base apart from a much larger clone, this may be a read error. The chain has TRBV14 and TRBJ2-5; D possibly corresponds to TRBD2 (5 bases). This CDR3 spans 15 amino acids. Germline V gene data show CDR1 as SGHDN and CDR2 as FVKESK. The CDR3: CASSRIGLPGETQCF. The CDR3 DNA sequence: TGTGCCAGCAGCCGAATCGGGCTACCTGGGGAGACCCAGTGCTTC.

The chain uses TRBV4-1 and TRBJ1-1, with 9 bases aligning to TRBD1. V was pared by 0 bases and J by 8 bases, with 1 base of the junction left unmatched. Germline values: CDR1 MGHRA, CDR2 YSYEKL. This CDR3 region has 13 residues. CDR3 in amino acids: CASSQEGTGEAFF. For the CDR3, the DNA is TGCGCCAGCAGCCAAGAGGGGACAGGGGAAGCTTTCTTT.

The chain employs TRBV6-2 or TRBV6-3 and TRBJ2-6; D may be TRBD1 (6 bases). Between the trimmed V and J ends, which lost 0 bases and 0 bases, there was a span of 12 bases. The CDR3 covers 18 residues. Germline CDR1 reads MNHEY; CDR2 reads SVGEGT. The CDR3 DNA reads as TGTGCCAGCAGTTACTCTGGGCAGGGGTACTCTGGGGCCAACGTCCTGACTTTC. It yields the protein CASSYSGQGYSGANVLTF.

This clonotype was recorded a few times. The V call is TRBV4-2, the J call TRBJ2-6, with D possibly TRBD1 on 5 matching bases. Between the trimmed V and J ends, which lost 1 base and 0 bases, there was a span of 13 bases. Germline assignment: CDR1 LGHNA and CDR2 YNFKEQ. This CDR3 is 18 amino acids long. The CDR3 DNA sequence: TGTGCCAGCAGCCAAGGGGGCAGAATAATCTCTGGGGCCAACGTCCTGACTTTC. This translates into CASSQGGRIISGANVLTF.

The chain's CDR3 is CASSRTELLYEQYF. The CDR3 DNA reads as TGTGCCAGCAGCCGGACAGAGCTCCTCTACGAGCAGTACTTC. This rearrangement joins TRBV6-1 to TRBJ2-7; D might be TRBD1 (6 bases). Trimming took off 6 bases at V and 3 bases at J, with 15 bases between the two ends. CDR1 and CDR2 (germline): MNHNS, SASEGT. The CDR3 totals 14 residues.

This clonotype was seen more than once but under ten times. A junction boundary mismatches the germline segment, possibly from a read error. The rearrangement uses TRBV24-1 and TRBJ2-7, with D hard to call. This CDR3 has 8 amino acids. Germline V gives CDR1 KGHDR, CDR2 SFDVKD. The DNA of the CDR3 is TGTGCCACCACGGGTCTGGACTTC. It yields the protein CATTGLDF.

This clonotype was seen ten or more times. The chain has TRBV6-1 and TRBJ2-7; 9 bases are shared with TRBD2. This CDR3 has 16 residues. Unmatched junction bases numbered 12, after V lost 4 bases and J lost 5 bases. Per germline, CDR1 MNHNS and CDR2 SASEGT. The DNA for the CDR3 is TGTGCCAGCAGTGCCGCCTCTGGCGGGAGGGCCCACGAGCAGTACTTC. This codes for CASSAASGGRAHEQYF.

Ten or more counts support this clonotype. The gene calls are TRBV10-1 and TRBJ2-6; tentative D call: TRBD2 (5 bases). Trimming removed 4 bases from V and 2 bases from J, with 15 bases in between. The CDR3 consists of 17 residues. Germline values: CDR1 WNHNN, CDR2 SYGVQD (reference sequence). Here the CDR3 DNA reads TGCGCCAGCAGTGGCGGGTTGTTAGTGACTGGGGCCAACGTCCTGACTTTC. It specifies CASSGGLLVTGANVLTF.

This clonotype has ten or more counts. This sequence joins TRBV2 and TRBJ1-1; 7 bases map to TRBD1. Germline V gene sequence: CDR1 SNHLY, CDR2 FYNNEI. V shed 6 bases and J 6 bases; nucleotides not matched to a gene: 4. This CDR3 region has 12 residues. The CDR3 DNA reads as TGTGCCAGCAGAGAGACAGGGCCTGAAGCTTTCTTT. This sequence encodes CASRETGPEAFF.

This chain uses TRBV2 with TRBJ1-4; D is possibly TRBD1 (5 bases). V lost 5 bases and J 6 bases, leaving 16 bases between the germline ends. The germline CDR1 and CDR2 sequences are SNHLY and FYNNEI. This CDR3 is built from 15 residues. The CDR3, as DNA: TGTGCCAGCAGTCGCCAGGGAGGGGCTGATGAAAAACTGTTTTTT. It encodes CASSRQGGADEKLFF. The whole variable domain, filled in from reference TRBV2 and TRBJ1-4, reads EPEVTQTPSHQVTQMGQEVILRCVPISNHLYFYWYRQILGQKVEFLVSFYNNEISEKSEIFDDQFSVERPDGSNFTLKIRSTKLEDSAMYFCASSRQGGADEKLFFGSGTQLSVL.